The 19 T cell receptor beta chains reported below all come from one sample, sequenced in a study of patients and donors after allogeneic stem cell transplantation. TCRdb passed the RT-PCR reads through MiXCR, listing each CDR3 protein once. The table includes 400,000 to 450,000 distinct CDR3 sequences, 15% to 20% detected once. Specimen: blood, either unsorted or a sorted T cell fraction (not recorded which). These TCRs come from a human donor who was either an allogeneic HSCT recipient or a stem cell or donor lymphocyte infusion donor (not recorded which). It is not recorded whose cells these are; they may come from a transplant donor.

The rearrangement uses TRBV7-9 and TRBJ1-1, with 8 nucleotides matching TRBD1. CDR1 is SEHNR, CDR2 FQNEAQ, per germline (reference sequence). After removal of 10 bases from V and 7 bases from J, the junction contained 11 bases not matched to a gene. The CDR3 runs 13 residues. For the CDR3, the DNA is TGTGCCACCCCGGACAGGGAAAGGGGTGAAGCTTTCTTT. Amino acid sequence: CATPDRERGEAFF.

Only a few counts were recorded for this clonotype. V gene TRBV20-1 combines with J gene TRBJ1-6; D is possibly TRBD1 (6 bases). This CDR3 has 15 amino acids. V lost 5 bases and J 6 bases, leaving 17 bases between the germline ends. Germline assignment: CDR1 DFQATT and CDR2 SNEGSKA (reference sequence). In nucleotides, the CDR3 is TGCAGTGCTCTAGGGGGGGAAGACCGTAATTCACCCCTCCACTTT. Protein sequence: CSALGGEDRNSPLHF.

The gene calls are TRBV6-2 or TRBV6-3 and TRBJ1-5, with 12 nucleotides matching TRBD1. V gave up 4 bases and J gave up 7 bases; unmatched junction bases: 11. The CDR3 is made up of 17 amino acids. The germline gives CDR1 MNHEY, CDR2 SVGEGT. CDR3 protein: CASSFPGDRGRGQPQHF. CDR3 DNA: TGTGCCAGCAGTTTCCCGGGGGACAGGGGGCGAGGACAGCCCCAGCATTTT.

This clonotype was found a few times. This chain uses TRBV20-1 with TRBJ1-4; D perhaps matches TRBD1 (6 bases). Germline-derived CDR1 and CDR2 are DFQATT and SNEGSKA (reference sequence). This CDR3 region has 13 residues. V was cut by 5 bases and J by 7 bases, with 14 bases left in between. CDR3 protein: CSAQPGVSEKLFF. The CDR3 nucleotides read TGCAGTGCTCAACCAGGGGTTTCTGAAAAACTGTTTTTT.

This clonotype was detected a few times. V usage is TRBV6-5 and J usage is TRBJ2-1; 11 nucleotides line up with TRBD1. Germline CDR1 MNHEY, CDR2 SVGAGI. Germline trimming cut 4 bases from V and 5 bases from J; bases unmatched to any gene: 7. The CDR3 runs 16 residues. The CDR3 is CASSWTGQGVHNEQFF. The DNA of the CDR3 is TGTGCCAGCAGTTGGACGGGACAGGGGGTCCACAATGAGCAGTTCTTC.

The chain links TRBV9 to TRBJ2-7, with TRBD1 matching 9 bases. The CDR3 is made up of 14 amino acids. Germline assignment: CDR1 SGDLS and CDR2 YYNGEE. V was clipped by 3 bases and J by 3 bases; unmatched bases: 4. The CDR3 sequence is CASSAGGQGYEQYF. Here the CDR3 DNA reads TGTGCCAGCAGCGCTGGGGGACAGGGCTACGAGCAGTACTTC. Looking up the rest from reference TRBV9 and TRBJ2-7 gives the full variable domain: DSGVTQTPKHLITATGQRVTLRCSPRSGDLSVYWYQQSLDQGLQFLIQYYNGEERAKGNILERFSAQQFPDLHSELNLSSLELGDSALYFCASSAGGQGYEQYFGPGTRLTVT.

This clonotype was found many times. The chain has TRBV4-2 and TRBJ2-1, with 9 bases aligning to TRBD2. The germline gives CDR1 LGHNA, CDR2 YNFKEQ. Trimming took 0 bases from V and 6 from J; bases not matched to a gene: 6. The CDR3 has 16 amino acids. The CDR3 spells CASSQDPSGEFNEQFF. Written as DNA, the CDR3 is TGTGCCAGCAGCCAAGATCCTAGCGGGGAGTTCAATGAGCAGTTCTTC.

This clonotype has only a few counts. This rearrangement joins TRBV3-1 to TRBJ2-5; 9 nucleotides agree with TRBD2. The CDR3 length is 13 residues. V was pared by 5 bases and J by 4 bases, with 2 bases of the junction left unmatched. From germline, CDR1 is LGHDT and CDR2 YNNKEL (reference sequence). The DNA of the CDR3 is TGTGCCAGCAGCGGCGGGGGGGGAGAGACCCAGTACTTC. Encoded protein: CASSGGGGETQYF.

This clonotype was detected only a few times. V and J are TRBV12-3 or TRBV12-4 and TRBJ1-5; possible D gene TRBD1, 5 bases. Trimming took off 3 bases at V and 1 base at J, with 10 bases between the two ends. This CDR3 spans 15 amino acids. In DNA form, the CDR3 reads TGTGCCAGCAGTTTTGGGGGGACGAGCAATCAGCCCCAGCATTTT. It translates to CASSFGGTSNQPQHF.

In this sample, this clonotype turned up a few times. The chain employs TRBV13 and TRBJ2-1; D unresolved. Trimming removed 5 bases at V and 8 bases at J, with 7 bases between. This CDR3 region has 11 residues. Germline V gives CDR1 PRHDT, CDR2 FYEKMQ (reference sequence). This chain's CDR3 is CASSRTDEQFF. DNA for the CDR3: TGTGCCAGCAGCCGCACAGATGAGCAGTTCTTC.

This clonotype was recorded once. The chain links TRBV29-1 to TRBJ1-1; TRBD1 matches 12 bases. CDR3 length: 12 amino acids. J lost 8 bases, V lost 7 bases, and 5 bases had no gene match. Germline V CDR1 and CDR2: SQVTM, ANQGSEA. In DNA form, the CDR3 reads TGCAGCGCCAAGGGACAGGGGGCAGAAGCTTTCTTT. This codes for CSAKGQGAEAFF. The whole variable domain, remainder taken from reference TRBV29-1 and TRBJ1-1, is SAVISQKPSRDICQRGTSLTIQCQVDSQVTMMFWYRQQPGQSLTLIATANQGSEATYESGFVIDKFPISRPNLTFSTLTVSNMSPEDSSIYLCSAKGQGAEAFFGQGTRLTVV.

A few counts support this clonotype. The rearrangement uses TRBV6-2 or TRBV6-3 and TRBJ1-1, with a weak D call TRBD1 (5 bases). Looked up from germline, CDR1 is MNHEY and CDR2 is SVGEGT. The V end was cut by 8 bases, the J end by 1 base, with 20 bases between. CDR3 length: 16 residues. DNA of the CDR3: TGTGCCAGCGTACGGGACGGAAAAGGAGCGAACACTGAAGCTTTCTTT. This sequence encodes CASVRDGKGANTEAFF.

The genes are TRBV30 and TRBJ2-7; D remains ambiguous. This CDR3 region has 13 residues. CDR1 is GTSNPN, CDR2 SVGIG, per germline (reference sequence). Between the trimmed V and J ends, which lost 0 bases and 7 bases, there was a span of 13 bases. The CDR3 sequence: CAWSVQLGVEQYF. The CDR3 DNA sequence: TGTGCCTGGAGTGTCCAGCTTGGGGTAGAGCAGTACTTC. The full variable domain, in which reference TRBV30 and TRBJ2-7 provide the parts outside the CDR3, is SQTIHQWPATLVQPVGSPLSLECTVEGTSNPNLYWYRQAAGRGLQLLFYSVGIGQISSEVPQNLSASRPQDRQFILSSKKLLLSDSGFYLCAWSVQLGVEQYFGPGTRLTVT.

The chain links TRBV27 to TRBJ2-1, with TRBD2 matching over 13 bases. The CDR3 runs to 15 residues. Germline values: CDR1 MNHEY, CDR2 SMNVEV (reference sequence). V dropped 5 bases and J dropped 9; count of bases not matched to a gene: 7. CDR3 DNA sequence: TGTGCCAGCAGTGCGTACGGACTAGCGGGAGTTGAGCAGTTCTTC. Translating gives CASSAYGLAGVEQFF.

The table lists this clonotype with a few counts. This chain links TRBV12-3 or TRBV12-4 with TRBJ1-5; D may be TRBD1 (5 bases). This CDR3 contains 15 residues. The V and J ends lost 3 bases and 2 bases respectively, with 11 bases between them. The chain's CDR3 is CASSLEGLGNQPQHF. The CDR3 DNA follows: TGTGCCAGCAGTTTGGAGGGGTTGGGCAATCAGCCCCAGCATTTT.

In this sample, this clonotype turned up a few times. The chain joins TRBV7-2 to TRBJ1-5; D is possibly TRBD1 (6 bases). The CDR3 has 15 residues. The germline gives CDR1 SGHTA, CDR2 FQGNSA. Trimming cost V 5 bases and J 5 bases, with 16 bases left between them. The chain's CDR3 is CASSVTGRKDQPQHF. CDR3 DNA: TGTGCCAGCAGCGTGACAGGAAGAAAGGATCAGCCCCAGCATTTT.

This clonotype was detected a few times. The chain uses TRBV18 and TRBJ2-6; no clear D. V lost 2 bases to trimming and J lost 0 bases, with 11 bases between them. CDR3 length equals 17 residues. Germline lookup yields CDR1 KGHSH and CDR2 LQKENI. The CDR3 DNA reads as TGTGCCAGCTCACCAAACCAGTTAAGCTCTGGGGCCAACGTCCTGACTTTC. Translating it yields CASSPNQLSSGANVLTF.

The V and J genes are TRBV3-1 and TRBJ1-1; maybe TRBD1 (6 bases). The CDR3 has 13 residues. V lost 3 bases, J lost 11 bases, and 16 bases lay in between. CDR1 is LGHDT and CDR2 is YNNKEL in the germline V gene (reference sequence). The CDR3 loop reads CASSQATAGVAFF. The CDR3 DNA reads TGTGCCAGCAGCCAGGCCACCGCAGGGGTGGCTTTCTTT.

CDR3 bases: TGTGCCAGCTCACCTAAACGGACAATAGATGCTGGCTACACCTTC. Translation gives CASSPKRTIDAGYTF. The rearrangement joins TRBV18 to TRBJ1-2; D is possibly TRBD1 (5 bases). CDR1 is KGHSH and CDR2 is LQKENI in the germline V gene. The length of the CDR3 is 15 residues. V shed 3 bases and J shed 7 bases, with 18 bases lying between them.